The 22 T cell receptor beta chains below come from one sample, sequenced in a study of regulatory T cells in long-lasting Graves disease. The time point: persistent/refractory GD, antithyroid drugs over 5 years with positive TRAb. Generation of the TCR library employed RNA extracted from PBMCs. HTBI primers from iRepertoire and Arm-PCR of CDR3 regions yielded the TCR beta libraries. TCRdb re-called the multiplex PCR reads with MiXCR, one entry per CDR3 protein. The data contain some 440,000 distinct CDR3 sequences, around 20% of them singletons. Sequenced here: peripheral blood mononuclear cells (PBMCs), sampled when the disease was refractory, from a patient treated with antithyroid drugs. The receptors come from a female donor with Graves disease.

This clonotype was seen many times. The CDR3 sequence: CASSLGTAEAFF. The CDR3 DNA reads TGTGCCAGCAGCTTGGGGACAGCAGAAGCTTTCTTT. V gene TRBV12-3 or TRBV12-4 combines with J gene TRBJ1-1; 7 positions agree with TRBD1. Losses at the gene ends were 6 bases for V and 8 bases for J; bases not matched to a gene: 6. This CDR3 comprises 12 residues.

This clonotype was found a few times. The rearrangement uses TRBV7-9 and TRBJ2-6; D gene uncertain. In germline, CDR1 is SEHNR, CDR2 FQNEAQ (reference sequence). V lost 7 bases, J lost 0 bases, and 13 bases lay in between. The CDR3 runs 16 residues. The CDR3: CASTLGSFSGANVLTF. The DNA of the CDR3 is TGTGCCAGCACCCTAGGTAGCTTCTCTGGGGCCAACGTCCTGACTTTC.

This clonotype appeared many times. The rearrangement uses TRBV9 and TRBJ1-1; D perhaps matches TRBD1 (6 bases). Trimming shortened V by 0 bases and J by 10 bases, and 13 bases separated the two germline ends. The CDR3 contains 13 residues. From germline, CDR1 is SGDLS and CDR2 YYNGEE. CDR3 bases: TGTGCCAGCAGCGTAGCCGTACAGGGAATAGCTTTCTTT. Amino acids: CASSVAVQGIAFF.

Remarks on this clonotype: Since a much larger clone is just one base distant, this may be a read error. This CDR3 reads CADGLAGTTQYF. CDR3 in DNA: TGTGCCGACGGACTAGCGGGAACCACTCAGTACTTC. This sequence joins TRBV2 and TRBJ2-4; 12 positions agree with TRBD2. Unmatched junction bases numbered 8, after V lost 11 bases and J lost 12 bases. From germline, CDR1 is SNHLY and CDR2 FYNNEI. The CDR3 is made up of 12 amino acids.

The V and J genes are TRBV7-3 and TRBJ2-7, with 7 bases lining up with TRBD1. This CDR3 has 15 residues. CDR1 is SGHTA and CDR2 is FQGTGA in the germline V gene. Trimming cost V 5 bases and J 0 bases; bases outside gene matches: 7. The CDR3 protein is CASSNPDRLSYEQYF. The DNA for the CDR3 is TGTGCCAGCAGCAATCCGGACAGGCTCTCCTACGAGCAGTACTTC.

The rearrangement joins TRBV19 to TRBJ2-7, with TRBD1 matching 9 bases. From germline, CDR1 is LNHDA and CDR2 SQIVND (reference sequence). The length of the CDR3 is 14 residues. Trimming at V came to 3 bases and at J to 5 bases, leaving 5 bases not matched to a gene. CDR3 DNA: TGTGCCAGTAGTATCGGGACAGGGCGACACGAGCAGTACTTC. Its protein is CASSIGTGRHEQYF.

The genes are TRBV6-1 and TRBJ2-7; TRBD2 matches at 7 bases. Germline V gene sequence: CDR1 MNHNS, CDR2 SASEGT. The CDR3 is made up of 17 amino acids. V shed 5 bases, J shed 1 base, and the junction held 14 bases outside the gene matches. CDR3 in DNA: TGTGCCAGCAGTCCCCCCCCTCTAGCGGCAGAGTCCTACGAGCAGTACTTC. It translates to CASSPPPLAAESYEQYF.

This clonotype was recorded many times. The gene calls are TRBV5-1 and TRBJ2-7; D ambiguous. Per the germline V gene, CDR1 is SGHRS and CDR2 is YFSETQ. V was shortened by 4 bases and J by 2 bases, with 13 bases between the two germline ends. There are 14 residues in the CDR3. This CDR3 is CASSVNWGTYEQYF. DNA for the CDR3: TGCGCCAGCAGCGTGAACTGGGGTACCTACGAGCAGTACTTC.

This clonotype was found many times. The rearrangement links TRBV9 to TRBJ2-7; D is unclear. This CDR3 is 15 amino acids long. V lost 2 bases to trimming and J lost 3 bases, with 15 bases between them. Per the germline V gene, CDR1 is SGDLS and CDR2 is YYNGEE. The CDR3 DNA follows: TGTGCCAGCAGCGTCTCCGCGGAATCCCTCTACGAGCAGTACTTC. It yields the protein CASSVSAESLYEQYF.

This clonotype was observed many times. The gene calls are TRBV5-1 and TRBJ1-2; weak D call: TRBD1 (5 bases). The V and J ends lost 0 bases and 4 bases respectively, with 10 bases between them. The CDR3 has 14 residues. Germline CDR1 SGHRS, CDR2 YFSETQ. The CDR3 nucleotides are TGCGCCAGCAGCTTGGCAGGGTCTGGCTATGGCTACACCTTC. It yields the protein CASSLAGSGYGYTF.

V is TRBV11-2 and J is TRBJ2-2; 9 nucleotides align to TRBD2. The CDR3 loop spans 18 amino acids. Germline assignment: CDR1 SGHAT and CDR2 FQNNGV. V lost 5 bases, J lost 5 bases, and 15 bases stayed unmatched. The CDR3 here is CASSPGTCGREGTGELFF. CDR3 nucleotide sequence: TGTGCCAGCAGCCCCGGGACTTGCGGGAGGGAGGGGACCGGGGAGCTGTTTTTT.

About this clonotype: A much larger clone is a single base away; this may be a read error. The CDR3 region is CSVEDRDRPSTGGGYTF. CDR3 nucleotides: TGCAGCGTTGAAGATCGGGACAGGCCGAGTACTGGAGGTGGCTACACCTTC. The chain recombines TRBV29-1 with TRBJ1-2, with 8 bases that match TRBD1. This CDR3 spans 17 amino acids. Germline CDR1 and CDR2: SQVTM and ANQGSEA. With V trimmed by 0 bases and J by 7 bases, 16 bases remained unmatched.

The chain uses TRBV28 and TRBJ2-3; a weak D match, TRBD2 (6 bases). The germline V and J ends were trimmed by 9 bases and 1 base, with 14 bases remaining between them. Germline CDR1 and CDR2: MDHEN and SYDVKM. The CDR3 loop spans 14 amino acids. The CDR3 region has the DNA TGTGCCAGTCGGGAGCGGATGCGCACAGATACGCAGTATTTT. As protein: CASRERMRTDTQYF.

This clonotype showed up many times. The chain links TRBV2 to TRBJ1-1; D gene unclear. The germline V gene encodes CDR1 SNHLY and CDR2 FYNNEI. This CDR3 has 13 amino acids. V shed 4 bases and J shed 1 base, with 7 bases lying between them. DNA for the CDR3: TGTGCCAGCAGTGCTAACACGAACACTGAAGCTTTCTTT. Translating gives CASSANTNTEAFF.

The chain carries TRBV19 and TRBJ2-7; the match to TRBD2 covers 8 bases. This CDR3 comprises 16 residues. Germline V gene lookup returns CDR1 LNHDA and CDR2 SQIVND (reference sequence). J was trimmed by 3 bases and V by 4 bases; bases with no gene match: 11. The CDR3 nucleotides read TGTGCCAGTAGTAGGGGTAGCGGGGAGAAAAGCTACGAGCAGTACTTC. Translated: CASSRGSGEKSYEQYF.

The CDR3 loop is CASSYQREDYEQFF. CDR3 nucleotide sequence: TGTGCCAGCAGTTACCAGCGGGAGGATTATGAGCAGTTCTTC. The chain has TRBV6-2 or TRBV6-3 and TRBJ2-1; TRBD2 matches at 9 bases. The ends lost 2 bases at V and 8 bases at J; junction bases unmatched: 4. Looked up from germline, CDR1 is MNHEY and CDR2 is SVGEGT. This CDR3 comprises 14 residues.

Only a few counts were recorded for this clonotype. The CDR3 DNA follows: TGTGCCAGCAGTTTAATGAGGGTCTTGGACGATACGCAGTATTTT. This codes for CASSLMRVLDDTQYF. The V and J genes are TRBV12-3 or TRBV12-4 and TRBJ2-3; a weak D match, TRBD2 (5 bases). CDR3 size: 15 residues. V gave up 2 bases and J gave up 6 bases, with 15 bases separating them.

This clonotype showed up just a few times. The chain couples TRBV28 to TRBJ2-1; 8 bases are shared with TRBD2. CDR1 and CDR2 (germline): MDHEN, SYDVKM. With 6 bases clipped from V and 3 bases from J, the junction kept 7 bases outside the gene matches. CDR3 length equals 15 residues. The CDR3 protein is CASSLAGQFYNEQFF. The CDR3 nucleotides are TGTGCCAGCAGCCTAGCGGGTCAATTCTACAATGAGCAGTTCTTC.

The table lists this clonotype with many counts. The chain employs TRBV12-3 or TRBV12-4 and TRBJ1-6, with D tentatively TRBD1 (6 bases). Trimming pared 6 bases from V and 9 bases from J, leaving 15 bases between. The CDR3 is 14 amino acids. The CDR3, as DNA: TGTGCCAGCAGCCTACACCAGACAGGTTCACCCCTCCACTTT. Translating it yields CASSLHQTGSPLHF.

This clonotype was detected ten times or more. The J gene is TRBJ2-5, the V gene TRBV30; D not resolved. From germline, CDR1 is GTSNPN and CDR2 SVGIG (reference sequence). The V end was cut by 2 bases, the J end by 7 bases, with 11 bases between. The CDR3 covers 12 residues. The CDR3 spells CAWSTAPGTQYF. The DNA for the CDR3 is TGTGCCTGGAGTACAGCCCCTGGGACCCAGTACTTC.

This clonotype has only a few counts. The CDR3 DNA reads as TGCAGTGCTAGGGCTGGGACAGCCCTTACTAACTATGGCTACACCTTC. This codes for CSARAGTALTNYGYTF. J is TRBJ1-2 and V is TRBV20-1; 7 bases agree with TRBD1. The germline V gene has CDR1 DFQATT and CDR2 SNEGSKA (reference sequence). This CDR3 region has 16 residues. With V trimmed by 3 bases and J by 0 bases, 10 bases remained unmatched.

The chain has TRBV4-2 and TRBJ1-1, with a weak D call TRBD1 (5 bases). The germline CDR1 and CDR2 sequences are LGHNA and YNFKEQ. The V end lost 0 bases, the J end lost 6 bases, and 14 bases lay between the germline ends. This CDR3 comprises 15 residues. CDR3 loop: CASSQDLRQGAEAFF. DNA of the CDR3: TGTGCCAGCAGCCAAGATCTTCGGCAGGGTGCTGAAGCTTTCTTT.